The present T cell receptor beta chain was sequenced within a study of OX40 agonist ivuxolimab in advanced cancers. About the research overall: It was ivuxolimab, an agonistic anti-OX40 (CD134) antibody, that patients were treated with. Patients in dose escalation had liver, melanoma, kidney or head and neck cancers. From roughly 20 to 85 years was the age range, with a mean of around 60 years, and 70% to 85% were male.

Profiling relied on immunoSEQ multiplex PCR, and the TCRdb table lists in-frame clones only, not all of them. The table includes 76,000 or so clones, 80% to 90% detected once. Deletions cut 4 bases from V and 10 bases from J, with 17 bases between. CDR3 length: 13 residues. Germline V gives CDR1 MNHEY, CDR2 SMNVEV (reference sequence). With respect to this clone: The antigen is undetermined.

Findings of the study overall: Expanded clones were, on average, more numerous among CD8+ T cells than CD4+.

The sample here was CD4+ or CD8+ T cells sorted from blood, taken in a trial of the OX40 agonist ivuxolimab. This TCR came from an adult with an advanced solid tumor such as melanoma, head and neck, liver or kidney cancer. V gene TRBV27 combines with J gene TRBJ2-7; D possibly corresponds to TRBD1 (5 bases). The chain's CDR3 is CASSYSIAGQQYF. The DNA of the CDR3 is TGTGCCAGCAGTTACTCGATAGCAGGACAACAGTACTTC.